This T cell receptor beta chain was obtained from a study of CD8 T cells in ankylosing spondylitis. Overall study results and limits: A TCR beta motif of eight highly homologous variants appeared characteristic of ankylosing spondylitis blood. Earlier work had already found some motif variants in reactive arthritis synovial fluid and blood. Disease-associated clonotypes exhibited CD8+ identity and were relatively infrequent in peripheral blood.

Quantitative molecular-barcoded 5'-RACE generated the TCR beta libraries. From the 5' RACE reads, TCRdb called clonotypes with MiXCR, one entry per CDR3 protein. The sample shows 300,000 to 400,000 distinct CDR3 sequences, more than 9% of them seen only once. The CDR3 spans 15 residues. Trimming shortened V by 2 bases and J by 7 bases, and 16 bases separated the two germline ends. With regard to this clonotype: Its antigen is undetermined. Being one base from a much bigger clone, this may be a read error.

The chain couples TRBV12-3 or TRBV12-4 to TRBJ2-3, with D hard to call. The sequence was obtained from a female donor with ankylosing spondylitis or in good health (not recorded which). Sequencing was performed on blood, either unsorted or a sorted T cell fraction (not recorded which). The DNA for the CDR3 is TGTGCCAGCAGTTTATGGGATGTCACCCCAAATACGCAGTATTTT. Its protein is CASSLWDVTPNTQYF.